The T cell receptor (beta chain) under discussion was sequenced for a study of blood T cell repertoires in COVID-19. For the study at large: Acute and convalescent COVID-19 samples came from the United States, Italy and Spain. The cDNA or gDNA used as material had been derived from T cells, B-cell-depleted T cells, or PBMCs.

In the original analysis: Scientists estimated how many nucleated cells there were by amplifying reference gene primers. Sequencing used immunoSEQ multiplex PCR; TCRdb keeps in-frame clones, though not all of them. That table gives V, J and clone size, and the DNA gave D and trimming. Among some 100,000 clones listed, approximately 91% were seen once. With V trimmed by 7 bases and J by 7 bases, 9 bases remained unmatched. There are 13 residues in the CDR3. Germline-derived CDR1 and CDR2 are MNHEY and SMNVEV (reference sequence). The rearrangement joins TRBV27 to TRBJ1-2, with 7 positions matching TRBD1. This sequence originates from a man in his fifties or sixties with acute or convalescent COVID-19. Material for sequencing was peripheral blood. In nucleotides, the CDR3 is TGTGCCAGCAAGAGGGACAGCTTACTTGGCTACACCTTC. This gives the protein CASKRDSLLGYTF.